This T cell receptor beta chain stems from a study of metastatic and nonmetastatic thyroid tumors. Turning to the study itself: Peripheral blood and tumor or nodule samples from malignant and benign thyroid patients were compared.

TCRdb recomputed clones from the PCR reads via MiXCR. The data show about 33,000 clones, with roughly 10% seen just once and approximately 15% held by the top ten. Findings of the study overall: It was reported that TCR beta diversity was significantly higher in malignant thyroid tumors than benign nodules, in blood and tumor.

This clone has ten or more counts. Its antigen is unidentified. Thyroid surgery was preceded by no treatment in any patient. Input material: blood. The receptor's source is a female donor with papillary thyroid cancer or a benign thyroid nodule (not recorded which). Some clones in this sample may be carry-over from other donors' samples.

As DNA, the CDR3 is TGTGCCAGCAGTTCGACTAGCTGGCCAGATACGCAGTATTTT. Encoded protein: CASSSTSWPDTQYF. V is TRBV12-3 or TRBV12-4 and J is TRBJ2-3, with 7 positions matching TRBD2. The CDR3 extends over 14 amino acids. Trimming cost V 4 bases and J 4 bases; bases outside gene matches: 5.